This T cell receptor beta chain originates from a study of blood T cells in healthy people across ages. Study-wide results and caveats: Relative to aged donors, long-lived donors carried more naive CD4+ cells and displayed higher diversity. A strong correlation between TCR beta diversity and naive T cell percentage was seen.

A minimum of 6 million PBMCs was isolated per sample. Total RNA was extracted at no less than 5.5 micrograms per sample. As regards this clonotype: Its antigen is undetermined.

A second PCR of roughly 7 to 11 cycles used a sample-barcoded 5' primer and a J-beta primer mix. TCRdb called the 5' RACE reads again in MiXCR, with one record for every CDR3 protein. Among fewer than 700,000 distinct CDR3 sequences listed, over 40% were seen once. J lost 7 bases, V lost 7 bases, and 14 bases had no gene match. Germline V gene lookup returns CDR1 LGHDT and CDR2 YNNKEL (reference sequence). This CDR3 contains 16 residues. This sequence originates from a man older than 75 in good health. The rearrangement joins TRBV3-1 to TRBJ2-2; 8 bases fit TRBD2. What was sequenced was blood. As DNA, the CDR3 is TGTGCCAGCAACTTCAACGGGAGGGCCTATAGCGGGGAGCTGTTTTTT. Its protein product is CASNFNGRAYSGELFF. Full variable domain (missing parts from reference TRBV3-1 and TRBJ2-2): DTAVSQTPKYLVTQMGNDKSIKCEQNLGHDTMYWYKQDSKKFLKIMFSYNNKELIINETVPNRFSPKSPDKAHLNLHINSLELGDSAVYFCASNFNGRAYSGELFFGEGSRLTVL.